This paragraph reports one T cell receptor beta chain. Its target antigen remains unknown. A much larger clone is a single base away; this may be a read error. The final CDR3 position lacks the conserved phenylalanine or tryptophan, pointing to a likely read error. The protocol used for the library was PCR. For sequencing, an Illumina HiSeq 4000 was employed. Bulk TCR libraries were generated as previously described, with the TCR primers listed in Table S5 used. The Qiagen AllPrep DNA/RNA kit was used to purify total RNA. Before any analysis, reads coming from multiple sequencing runs of the same library were combined into one pool. Under the source paper's analysis protocol: Only reads with exact TCR constant sequence were kept, trimmed to 150 nt, and grouped by their 12-nt molecular barcodes. Reads in each barcode group were sub-clustered using a 15% Levenshtein threshold, and a quality-weighted consensus sequence was built for each RNA molecule. Non-functional sequences were excluded, and lower-count sequences lying one edit away from another sequence were also excluded. Barcode sub-clusters with fewer than 20% of the maximum read count were removed, based on fitting two negative binomial distributions. TCRdb reprocessing: public reads trimmed at Q25 with fastp, clones called with MiXCR, in-frame beta chains kept. CDR3 protein sequences are deduplicated, and each keeps its most common genes and DNA. The V and J calls, along with clone size, are taken from TCRdb and not from the paper's own processing. In all, the sample holds some 59,000 distinct CDR3 sequences, and roughly 24% of those were seen once. The top ten clones comprise under 2% of the sample.

The data were taken from a study of molecular identifiers for immune sequencing clone quantification listed by TCRdb under 2018. Background on the whole study: For a replicate experiment, RNA from around 20,000 or 100,000 naive CD8 T cells was divided into five aliquots, of which four were sequenced. The study was a methods study using CD8 T cells to benchmark molecular-identifier clustering-based TCR repertoire sequencing (MIDCIRS) and TCR RNA copy counting.

Overall results and qualifications from the work: Highly expanded clone sizes could be underestimated if identical TCR molecules share a barcode. Modeling estimated 2.5 to 3.5 recovered TCR RNA copies per cell, compared with about 10 by digital PCR, which implies roughly 30% capture efficiency. The naive libraries included spiked-in Jurkat TCR RNA (about ten copies' worth), and this Jurkat TCR RNA is not part of the donor repertoire. Clones above 20 RNA copies held over 98% of molecules in CMV-specific effector cells but under 1% in naive cells. Spiked-in Jurkat TCR RNA equivalent to a single cell was reported to be detectable even among over 800,000 naive CD8 T cells. When barcode sub-clustering was omitted, TCR diversity was inflated by chimeric consensus sequences, with chimeras reaching as high as 47%.

Libraries of naive CD8 T cells were built from anywhere between roughly 19,000 and 1,000,000 sorted cells, with 10%, 30% or 50% of the purified RNA used. On a BD FACSAria II, naive CD8 T cells were FACS-sorted as CD8+CD4-CCR7+CD45RA+ and collected into RLT Plus buffer. Detection sensitivity was tested by spiking Jurkat RNA equal to ten TCR copies' worth into samples containing roughly 19,000-1,000,000 naive CD8 T cells. CD8 T cells were enriched with RosetteSep CD8+ T Cell Enrichment Cocktail and Ficoll-Paque, followed by ACK red cell lysis. The sequence was collected from a human donor in good health. Some libraries in this study had Jurkat cell RNA spiked in. Source material: naive CD8+ T cells from blood, with Jurkat cell RNA spiked in. The cell subset or site label on this specimen signifies: FACS-sorted CD8+CD4-CCR7+CD45RA+ naive T cells.

The sequenced DNA: TGCAGCGCGGAAGCTAGGGACAGCTCCTACGAGCAGTACCTC. It encodes CSAEARDSSYEQYL. The chain uses TRBV29-1 and TRBJ2-7; TRBD1 aligns with 7 central bases. Counting both end residues, the CDR3 totals 14 amino acids. CDR3 DNA only is kept here, 42 bases in frame from base 1. Per the germline V gene, SQVTM is the CDR1 and ANQGSEA is the CDR2. Trimming takes 7 bases off V and 0 bases off J; junction bases not matched to a gene: 9.